The clone carrying this TCR beta chain was observed a few times. TCRdb keeps only in-frame clones here, not all; method: immunoSEQ multiplex PCR. This sample has about 110,000 clones; roughly 90% occur once, and the top ten carry more than 3%. The length of the CDR3 is 15 residues. Germline CDR1 reads MDHEN; CDR2 reads SYDVKM. The V and J ends lost 5 bases and 6 bases, in that order; junction bases with no gene match: 12. Described time point: peripheral blood 6 weeks after treatment start. This entry belongs to a study of PD-L1 blockade in urothelial cancer. Source: PBMCs, taken around atezolizumab (anti-PD-L1) treatment. The sequence derives from a man aged 55 to 70 with urothelial cancer. The chain is built from TRBV28 and TRBJ2-7; 8 bases match TRBD2. This chain's CDR3 is CASSPPGGRGGEQYF. CDR3 bases: TGTGCCAGCAGTCCCCCGGGGGGGAGGGGCGGCGAGCAGTACTTC.